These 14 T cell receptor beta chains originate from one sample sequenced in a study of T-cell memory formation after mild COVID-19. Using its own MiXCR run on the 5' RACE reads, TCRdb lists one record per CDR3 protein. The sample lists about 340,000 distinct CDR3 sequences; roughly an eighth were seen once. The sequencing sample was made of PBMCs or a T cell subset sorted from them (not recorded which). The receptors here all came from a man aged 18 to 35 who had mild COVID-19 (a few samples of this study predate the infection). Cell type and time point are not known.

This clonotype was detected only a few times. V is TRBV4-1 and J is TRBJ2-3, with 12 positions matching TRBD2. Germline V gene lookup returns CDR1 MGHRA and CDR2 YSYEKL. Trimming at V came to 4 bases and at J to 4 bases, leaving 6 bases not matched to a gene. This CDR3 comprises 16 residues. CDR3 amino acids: CASSPTLAGGSDTQYF. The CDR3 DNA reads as TGCGCCAGCAGCCCGACACTAGCGGGGGGTTCAGATACGCAGTATTTT.

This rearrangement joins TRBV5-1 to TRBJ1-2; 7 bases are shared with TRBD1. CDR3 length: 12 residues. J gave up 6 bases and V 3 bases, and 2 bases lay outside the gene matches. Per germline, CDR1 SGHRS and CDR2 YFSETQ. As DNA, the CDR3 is TGCGCCAGCAGCTCAGGGGGAGATGGCTACACCTTC. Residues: CASSSGGDGYTF.

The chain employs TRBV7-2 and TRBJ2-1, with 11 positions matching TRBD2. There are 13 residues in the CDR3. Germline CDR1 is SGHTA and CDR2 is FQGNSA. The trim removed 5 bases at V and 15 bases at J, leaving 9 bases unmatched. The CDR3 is CASSPTYTSGGFF. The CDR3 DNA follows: TGTGCCAGCAGCCCTACCTACACTAGCGGGGGGTTCTTC.

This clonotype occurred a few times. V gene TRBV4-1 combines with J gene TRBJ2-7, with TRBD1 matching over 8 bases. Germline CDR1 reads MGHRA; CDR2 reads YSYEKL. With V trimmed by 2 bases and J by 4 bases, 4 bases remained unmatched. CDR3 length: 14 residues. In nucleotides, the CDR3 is TGCGCCAGCAGCCAAACTACAGGGGGATACGAGCAGTACGTC. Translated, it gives CASSQTTGGYEQYV.

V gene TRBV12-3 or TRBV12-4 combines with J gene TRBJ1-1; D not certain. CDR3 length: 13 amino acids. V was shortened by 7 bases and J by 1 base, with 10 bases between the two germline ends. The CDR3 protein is CASTNNGNTEAFF. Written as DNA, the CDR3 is TGTGCCAGCACCAACAATGGGAACACTGAAGCTTTCTTT.

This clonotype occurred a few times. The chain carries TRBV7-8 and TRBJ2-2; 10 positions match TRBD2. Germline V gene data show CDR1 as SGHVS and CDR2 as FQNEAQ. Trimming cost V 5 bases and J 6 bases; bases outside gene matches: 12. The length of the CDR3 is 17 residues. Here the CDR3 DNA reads TGTGCCAGCAGCCACACTAGCGGGGCTCGAATACCCGGGGAGCTGTTTTTT. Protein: CASSHTSGARIPGELFF.

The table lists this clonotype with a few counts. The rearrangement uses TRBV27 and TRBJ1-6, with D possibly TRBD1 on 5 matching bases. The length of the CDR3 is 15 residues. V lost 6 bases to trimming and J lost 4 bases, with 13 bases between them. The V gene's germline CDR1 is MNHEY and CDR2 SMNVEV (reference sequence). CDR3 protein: CASRPTVFYNSPLHF. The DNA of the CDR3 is TGTGCCAGCAGACCGACAGTTTTTTATAATTCACCCCTCCACTTT.

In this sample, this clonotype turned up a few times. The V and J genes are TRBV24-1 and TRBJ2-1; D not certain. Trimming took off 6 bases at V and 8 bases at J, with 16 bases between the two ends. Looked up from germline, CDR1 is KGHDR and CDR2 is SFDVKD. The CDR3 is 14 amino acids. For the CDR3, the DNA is TGTGCCACCAGTTCAGCTGTAGCAGGTGATGAGCAGTTCTTC. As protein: CATSSAVAGDEQFF.

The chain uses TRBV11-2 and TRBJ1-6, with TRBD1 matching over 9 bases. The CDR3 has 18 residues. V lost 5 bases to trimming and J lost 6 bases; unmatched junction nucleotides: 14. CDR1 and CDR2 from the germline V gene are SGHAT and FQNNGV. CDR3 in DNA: TGTGCCAGCAGCCACGGGCCGGGACAGGGACCGATTAATTCACCCCTCCACTTT. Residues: CASSHGPGQGPINSPLHF.

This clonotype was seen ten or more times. This CDR3 reads CASSVGGNYGYTF. The CDR3 coding sequence is TGTGCCAGCAGCGTCGGGGGGAACTATGGCTACACCTTC. The J gene is TRBJ1-2, the V gene TRBV9; D might be TRBD1 (5 bases). Per the germline V gene, CDR1 is SGDLS and CDR2 is YYNGEE. The CDR3 extends over 13 amino acids. Trimming cost V 2 bases and J 2 bases, with 7 bases left between them.

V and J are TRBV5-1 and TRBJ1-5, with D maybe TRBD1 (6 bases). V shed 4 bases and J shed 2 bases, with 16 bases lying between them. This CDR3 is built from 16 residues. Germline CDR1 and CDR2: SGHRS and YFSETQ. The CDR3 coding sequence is TGCGCCAGCAGCCCTGGGGGGGGCTTGGGCAATCAGCCCCAGCATTTT. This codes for CASSPGGGLGNQPQHF. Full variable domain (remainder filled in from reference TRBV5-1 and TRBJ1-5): KAGVTQTPRYLIKTRGQQVTLSCSPISGHRSVSWYQQTPGQGLQFLFEYFSETQRNKGNFPGRFSGRQFSNSRSEMNVSTLELGDSALYLCASSPGGGLGNQPQHFGDGTRLSIL.

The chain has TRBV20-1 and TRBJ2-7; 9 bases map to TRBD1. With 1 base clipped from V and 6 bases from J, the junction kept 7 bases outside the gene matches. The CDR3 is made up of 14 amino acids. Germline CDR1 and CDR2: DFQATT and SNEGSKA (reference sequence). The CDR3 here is CSARGGQGRGEQYV. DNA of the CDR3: TGCAGTGCTAGAGGGGGACAGGGCCGGGGCGAGCAGTACGTC.

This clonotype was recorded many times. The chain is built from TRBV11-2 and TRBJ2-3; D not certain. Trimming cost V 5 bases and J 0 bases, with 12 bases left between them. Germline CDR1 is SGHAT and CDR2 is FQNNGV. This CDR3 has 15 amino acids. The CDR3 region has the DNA TGTGCCAGCAGCCGCCGTGTGACTAGCACAGATACGCAGTATTTT. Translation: CASSRRVTSTDTQYF.

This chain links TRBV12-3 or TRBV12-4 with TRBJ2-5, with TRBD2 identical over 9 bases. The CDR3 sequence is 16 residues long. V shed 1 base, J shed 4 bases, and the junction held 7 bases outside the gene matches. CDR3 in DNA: TGTGCCAGCAGTTTAGGGGCGGGGGGGCCGGTAGAGACCCAGTACTTC. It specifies CASSLGAGGPVETQYF.